This TCR beta chain originates from a study of CD8 T cells in Susac syndrome. Findings of the study overall: It was acknowledged in the study that the number of individuals who were included in its TCR sequencing and HLA analysis was relatively small.

V was clipped by 5 bases and J by 4 bases, with 16 bases between them. The CDR3 sequence is 15 residues long. The germline gives CDR1 SGHTA, CDR2 FQGNSA. Remarks on this clonotype: The antigen is not known.

Reverse transcription used about 0.5 to 1 ug RNA and random hexamers. By means of immunoSEQ multiplex PCR, TCR beta CDR3 spanning 54 Vbeta and 13 Jbeta underwent amplification. TCRdb ran MiXCR on the immunoSEQ multiplex PCR reads and lists one entry per CDR3 protein. This table has roughly 130,000 distinct CDR3 sequences, roughly 95% appearing once. The sequenced sample was CD4+ T cells from PBMCs. The TCR originated in a human donor in good health. The gene calls are TRBV7-2 and TRBJ2-3; the D gene is possibly TRBD1 (5 bases). Here the CDR3 DNA reads TGTGCCAGCAGCCCCTCTGGGGCTACCCCAGATACGCAGTATTTT. It is translated as CASSPSGATPDTQYF.